These 7 T cell receptor beta chains share one sample of origin, sequenced in a study of T cells in women clearing cervical HPV infection. The data were produced by immunoSEQ multiplex PCR, yet TCRdb's version contains in-frame clones alone and is incomplete. The listing records roughly 34,000 clones. Specimen: blood buffy coat. All receptors come from a woman between 18 and 70 years old with a cervical HPV16 infection that either progressed to CIN3+ or cleared (not recorded which).

CDR3 DNA, as far as it was read: TGTGCCAGCAGCTTAGGGGGCTCCTATAATTCACCG. The encoded protein is CASSLGGSYNSP. The whole CDR3 sequence reads CASSLGGSYNSPLFF. The genes are TRBV7-2 and TRBJ2-2; tentatively, D is TRBD1 (5 bases). Read data end 3 residues before the CDR3 end; the end is taken from the germline J gene. This CDR3 is built from 15 residues. Germline V CDR1 and CDR2: SGHTA, FQGNSA.

According to its frequency, this clone is medium-sized (0.01 to 0.1%). With the read ending 3 residues before the CDR3 end, the germline J gene is used to fill in that end. V gene TRBV2 combines with J gene TRBJ1-2; D may be TRBD1 (5 bases). V was cut by 4 bases and J by 4 bases, with 13 bases left in between. Germline CDR1 and CDR2: SNHLY and FYNNEI. CDR3 length equals 14 residues. The DNA read from the CDR3 is TGTGCCAGCAGTGTAGACGACAGTTTCTATGGC. Residues: CASSVDDSFYG. The full CDR3 protein reads CASSVDDSFYGYTF.

Note on this clone: The read terminates 3 residues before the CDR3 end, so the remaining end is supplied by the germline J gene. V usage is TRBV7-9 and J usage is TRBJ1-3; unclear D gene. The V gene's germline CDR1 is SEHNR and CDR2 FQNEAQ (reference sequence). The CDR3 length is 12 residues. Deletions cut 5 bases from V and 5 bases from J, with 7 bases between. The CDR3 reads CASSQSRNTIYF. The covered CDR3 bases are TGTGCCAGCAGCCAAAGCAGAAACACC.

As to this clone: The CDR3 goes on 3 residues after the read ends, and that part is filled in from the germline J gene. The chain joins TRBV7-8 to TRBJ2-3; D is uncertain. CDR1 SGHVS and CDR2 FQNEAQ come from the germline V gene. The CDR3 runs to 16 residues. V lost 0 bases and J lost 5, with 15 bases in between. The covered CDR3 bases are TGTGCCAGCAGCTTAGCGGGCTTCCGGTCCGGAGATACG. Translation gives CASSLAGFRSGDT. The whole CDR3 region reads CASSLAGFRSGDTQYF.

As concerns this clone: Read coverage stops 3 residues before the CDR3 terminus; the germline J gene supplies the remainder. V is TRBV30 and J is TRBJ1-6; tentatively, D is TRBD1 (5 bases). The germline V gene has CDR1 GTSNPN and CDR2 SVGIG (reference sequence). CDR3 length equals 15 residues. With 2 bases removed from V and 10 bases from J, the gap between germline ends came to 18 bases. Partial CDR3 DNA: TGTGCCTGGAGTCCCCCGACAGCGATTGAGTCACCC. Protein product: CAWSPPTAIESP. In full, the CDR3 is CAWSPPTAIESPLHF.

About this clone itself: The sequenced fragment ends 3 residues before the CDR3 boundary, so the rest is inferred from the germline J gene. This chain links TRBV19 with TRBJ2-3, with 9 nucleotides matching TRBD1. Germline-derived CDR1 and CDR2 are LNHDA and SQIVND (reference sequence). The CDR3 totals 15 residues. The CDR3 sequence is CASRTGQGRYQPQYF. The covered CDR3 bases are TGTGCCAGTAGGACCGGACAGGGGAGGTATCAGCCG.

Notes on this clone: The junction departs from germline at one end; a sequencing error may be responsible. Read data end 3 residues before the CDR3 end; the end is taken from the germline J gene. This chain joins TRBV20-1 and TRBJ2-3; D is undetermined. This CDR3 is 13 amino acids long. Germline loops: CDR1 DFQATT, CDR2 SNEGSKA (reference sequence). The CDR3 here is CSARDLIAETQYF. CDR3 DNA, as far as it was read: TGCAGTGCTAGAGATTTAATCGCAGAGACG.